This TCR beta chain is drawn from a study of shared clonotypes between healthy human individuals (dated by TCRdb to about 2020). As for the study more broadly: A few men and two women, aged 18 to 49 years, made up the cohort. For each donor, three plates each were used for CD4 naive and CD4 memory, two plates were used for CD8 naive, and one plate was used for CD8 memory. The study deeply sequenced blood TCR repertoires of five healthy adults to estimate repertoire size and the extent of clonotype sharing between individuals. To increase sequencing depth and limit assay-specific biases, TCR repertoire library preparation and sequencing were carried out by different laboratories using diverse techniques. Between about 0.94 and 8.9 billion PBMCs per donor were obtained by leukapheresis. Study-wide conclusions, independent of this receptor: Because the study included a small number of donors, the genetic and exposure-history diversity represented was limited. Sampling was limited to blood, and TCR repertoires in tissue likely differ from TCR repertoires in blood. Incomplete sequencing was indicated by rarefaction of sorted-subset datasets, despite the large sequencing depth. Compared with non-shared clonotypes, clonotypes shared by all four sorted-subset donors had higher generation probabilities. Pairwise subsampling led to the expectation that sequencing depth would affect the degree of clonotype sharing among donors. Larger estimated clonotype richness was generally found for naive subsets than for memory subsets. Across a handful of donors, 5% to 6% of naive CD4, approximately 3.6% of naive CD8, about 2.3% of memory CD4, and 0.3% to 0.45% of memory CD8 clonotypes were shared.

The donors were healthy, HIV-negative adults who had no recently reported acute infections or vaccinations. All donors were Caucasian adults living in Nashville, Tennessee, USA. CD4+ T cells were enriched by magnetic negative selection, after which naive cells were positively selected on CD45RA and the negative fraction was taken as the memory subset. Blood was obtained by leukapheresis, after which PBMCs were separated by Ficoll-Histopaque density gradient centrifugation and cryopreserved in liquid nitrogen vapor phase. Analytical flow cytometry was used to check the purity and quantity of each magnetically sorted T cell population. Each sorted fraction had its genomic DNA isolated and then quantified by UV absorbance on a Nanodrop 2000c. A word on this clone: The specificity of this receptor is unknown. No base-level quality is on record; no much larger clone is a single base apart.

Via the germline V gene, CDR1 is SGHRS and CDR2 YFSETQ. At the junction V is shortened by 0 bases and J by 7 bases; bases outside the gene matches: 2. From the cysteine through the phenylalanine, the CDR3 covers 14 amino acids. Of the read, only the CDR3 DNA is kept; its 42 bases are in frame from base 1. Using the deep immunoSEQ assay, TCR CDR3 regions were amplified from genomic DNA by multiplex PCR. Extracted genomic DNA from each cell subset was spread evenly across all wells of several immunoSEQ 96-well plates, with each plate serving as a replicate. For sorted subsets, roughly 200 ng of genomic DNA, equivalent to around 30,000 T cell genomes, went into each replicate PCR. Purified libraries were quantified with a Qubit 3.0 fluorometer, sized on a Bioanalyzer 2100, and re-quantified with the KAPA Library Quantification kit. Every immunoSEQ 96-well plate was sequenced on a dedicated single-read 150-cycle Illumina NextSeq 550 flow cell. The authors' pipeline ran thus. The immunoSEQ output contained only junctional sequences without quality scores, so filtering could not match that applied to full-length reads. Sequences were annotated with PyIR, a Python wrapper for IgBLAST v1.9, using IMGT germline references to assign V/J genes and CDR3. Reads with weak V/J assignments (E-value above 1e-6), missing CDR3, stop codons, out-of-frame junctions, or ambiguous translated residues were removed. V3J clonotypes were defined as sequences sharing the same inferred V gene, J gene, and CDR3 amino acid sequence. Percentage overlap between repertoires was computed as shared unique clonotypes divided by the size of the smaller repertoire. Three approaches were used to assess repertoire richness: RTK rarefaction, the Chao1 estimator, and Recon v2.1 estimates of unobserved clonotypes. Generation probabilities were computed with OLGA for all TCRbeta clonotypes obtained by the gDNA method from a handful of donors. TCRdb obtained this table from immuneACCESS and retained in-frame rearrangements with V and J assigned. These tables miss some clones; where compared with another copy, unresolved V genes account for less than half of the shortfall, and the remainder is unexplained. Clonal size and the V and J genes are those of that table, whereas D and trimming came from the DNA. The sample table contains under 1,900,000 clones; only one count was recorded for approximately 98.5% of them. Jointly, the top ten make up around 0.38% of the sample.

This clonotype originated in a man aged 25 to 45 in good health. In this chain, TRBV5-1 is recombined with TRBJ2-1; TRBD2 matches 9 bases in the middle. Sequences were obtained from naive CD4+ T cells sorted from blood. The cell subset or site tag for this specimen amounts to: CD45RA+ positively selected. The encoded CDR3 is CASSLGLAENEQFF. The DNA sequence reads TGCGCCAGCAGCTTGGGACTAGCGGAGAATGAGCAGTTCTTC. Here the CDR3 is joined to the reference TRBV5-1 and TRBJ2-1 genes, and the full variable domain is: KAGVTQTPRYLIKTRGQQVTLSCSPISGHRSVSWYQQTPGQGLQFLFEYFSETQRNKGNFPGRFSGRQFSNSRSEMNVSTLELGDSALYLCASSLGLAENEQFFGPGTRLTVL.